The sequence of this T cell receptor (beta chain) was determined in a study of blood T cell repertoires in COVID-19. Study overall: Samples representing acute and convalescent COVID-19 were sourced from the United States, Italy and Spain. From T cells, B-cell-depleted T cells, or PBMCs came the material, which was cDNA or gDNA.

The CDR3 extends over 13 amino acids. Germline-derived CDR1 and CDR2 are GTSNPN and SVGIG (reference sequence). The V end was cut by 3 bases, the J end by 5 bases, with 13 bases between. In the original workflow: Estimates of nucleated cell counts were drawn from the amplification of reference gene primers. Assay: immunoSEQ multiplex PCR; the TCRdb copy retains only in-frame clones and omits some. For V, J and clone size, that table is used; D and trimming come from the DNA. The data contain 140,000 or so clones, 84% of them singletons. The sequence was collected from a man in his sixties with active or convalescent COVID-19. Sample: peripheral blood. V is TRBV30 and J is TRBJ1-1; TRBD1 might be the D (6 bases). As DNA, the CDR3 is TGTGCCTGGAGCTTACAGGGACGTACTGAAGCTTTCTTT. Protein product: CAWSLQGRTEAFF.